This T cell receptor (beta chain) was found in a study of OX40 agonist ivuxolimab in advanced cancers. Study background: The dose-escalation cohort had hepatocellular carcinoma, melanoma, renal cell or head and neck cancer. Of the participants, over 30% had some prior anti-PD-1, anti-PD-L1 or anti-CTLA-4 therapy, which was allowed. A mean age of roughly 66 years, range about 20 to 79, was recorded, and 70% to 85% were male.

TCRdb keeps only in-frame clones here, not all; method: immunoSEQ multiplex PCR. Here the sample spans about 91,000 clones, around four fifths being singletons. This clone was observed once. Germline values: CDR1 MNHNS, CDR2 SASEGT. The CDR3 has 14 residues. V was clipped by 11 bases and J by 2 bases; unmatched bases: 10. The investigators sampled blood at baseline, at cycle 4 day 1, and at cycle 7 day 1. This sequence joins TRBV6-1 and TRBJ1-1; 8 bases agree with TRBD1. The sample was CD4+ or CD8+ T cells sorted from blood, taken in a trial of the OX40 agonist ivuxolimab. This TCR derives from an adult with an advanced solid tumor such as melanoma, head and neck, liver or kidney cancer. The DNA for the CDR3 is TGTGCCGAGGGGACGGGGACAGGAAACACTGAAGCTTTCTTT. Its protein product is CAEGTGTGNTEAFF.